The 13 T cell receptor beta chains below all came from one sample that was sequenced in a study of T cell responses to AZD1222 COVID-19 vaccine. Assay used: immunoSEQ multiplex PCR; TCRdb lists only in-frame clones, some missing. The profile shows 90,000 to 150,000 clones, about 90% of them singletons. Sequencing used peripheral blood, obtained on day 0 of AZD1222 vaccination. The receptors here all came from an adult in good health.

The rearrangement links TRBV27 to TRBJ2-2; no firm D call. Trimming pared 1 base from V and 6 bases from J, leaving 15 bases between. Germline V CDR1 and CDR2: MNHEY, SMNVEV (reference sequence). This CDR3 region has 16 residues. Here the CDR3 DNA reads TGTGCCAGCAGTTTATTTGCGGCTAGTACGGCCGGGGAGCTGTTTTTT. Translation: CASSLFAASTAGELFF.

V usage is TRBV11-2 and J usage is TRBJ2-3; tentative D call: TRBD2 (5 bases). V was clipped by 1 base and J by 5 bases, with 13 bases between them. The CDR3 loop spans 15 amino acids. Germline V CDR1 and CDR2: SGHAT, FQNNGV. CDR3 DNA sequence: TGTGCCAGCAGCTTAGTTGAGGGCCATGGAGATACGCAGTATTTT. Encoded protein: CASSLVEGHGDTQYF.

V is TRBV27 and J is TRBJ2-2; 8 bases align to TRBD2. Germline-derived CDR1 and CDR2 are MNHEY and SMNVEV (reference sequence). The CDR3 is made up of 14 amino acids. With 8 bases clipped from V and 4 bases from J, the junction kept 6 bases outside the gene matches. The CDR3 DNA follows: TGTGCCAGCGGAGCGGGGGTTAGCACCGGGGAGCTGTTTTTT. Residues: CASGAGVSTGELFF.

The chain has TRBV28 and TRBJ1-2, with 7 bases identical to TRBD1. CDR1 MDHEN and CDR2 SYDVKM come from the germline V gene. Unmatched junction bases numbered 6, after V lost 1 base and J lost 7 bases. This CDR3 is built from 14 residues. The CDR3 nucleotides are TGTGCCAGCAGTTTATTTGGGCAGGGGGTTGGCTACACCTTC. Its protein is CASSLFGQGVGYTF.

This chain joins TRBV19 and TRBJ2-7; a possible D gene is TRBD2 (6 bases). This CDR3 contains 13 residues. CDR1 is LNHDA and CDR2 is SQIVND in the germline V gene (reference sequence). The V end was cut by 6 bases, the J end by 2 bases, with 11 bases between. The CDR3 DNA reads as TGTGCCAGTAGGGCTGCGGGGCCCTACGAGCAGTACTTC. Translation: CASRAAGPYEQYF.

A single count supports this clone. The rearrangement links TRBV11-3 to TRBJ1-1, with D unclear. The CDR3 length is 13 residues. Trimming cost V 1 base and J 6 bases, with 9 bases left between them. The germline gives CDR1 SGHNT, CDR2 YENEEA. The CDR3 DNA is TGTGCCAGCAGCTTAGTGAGTCAGGCTGAAGCTTTCTTT. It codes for CASSLVSQAEAFF.

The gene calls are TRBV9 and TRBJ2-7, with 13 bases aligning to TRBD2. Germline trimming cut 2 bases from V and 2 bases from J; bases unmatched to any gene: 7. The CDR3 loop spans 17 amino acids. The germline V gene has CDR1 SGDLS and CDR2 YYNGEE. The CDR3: CASSVGLAGVAPYEQYF. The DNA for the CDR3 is TGTGCCAGCAGCGTCGGACTAGCGGGAGTGGCCCCCTACGAGCAGTACTTC.

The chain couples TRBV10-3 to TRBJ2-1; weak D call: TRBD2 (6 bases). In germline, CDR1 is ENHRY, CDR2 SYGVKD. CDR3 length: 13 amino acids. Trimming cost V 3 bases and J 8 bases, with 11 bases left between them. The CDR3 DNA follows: TGTGCCATCAGTGATGGTTGGGAGGATGAGCAGTTCTTC. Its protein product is CAISDGWEDEQFF.

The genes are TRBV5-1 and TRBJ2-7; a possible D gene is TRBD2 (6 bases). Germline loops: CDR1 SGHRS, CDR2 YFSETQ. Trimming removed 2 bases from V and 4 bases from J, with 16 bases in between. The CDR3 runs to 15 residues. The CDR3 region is CASSFQSGVSYEQYF. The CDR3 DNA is TGCGCCAGCAGCTTTCAGTCGGGAGTTTCTTACGAGCAGTACTTC. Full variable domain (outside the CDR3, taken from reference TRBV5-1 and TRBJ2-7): KAGVTQTPRYLIKTRGQQVTLSCSPISGHRSVSWYQQTPGQGLQFLFEYFSETQRNKGNFPGRFSGRQFSNSRSEMNVSTLELGDSALYLCASSFQSGVSYEQYFGPGTRLTVT.

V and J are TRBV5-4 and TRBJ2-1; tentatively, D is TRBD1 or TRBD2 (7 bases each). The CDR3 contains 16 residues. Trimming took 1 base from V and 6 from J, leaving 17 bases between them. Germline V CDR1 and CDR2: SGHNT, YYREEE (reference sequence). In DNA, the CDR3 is TGTGCCAGCAGCTTGCGGGACTCCAGGGGGGGCAATGAGCAGTTCTTC. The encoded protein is CASSLRDSRGGNEQFF.

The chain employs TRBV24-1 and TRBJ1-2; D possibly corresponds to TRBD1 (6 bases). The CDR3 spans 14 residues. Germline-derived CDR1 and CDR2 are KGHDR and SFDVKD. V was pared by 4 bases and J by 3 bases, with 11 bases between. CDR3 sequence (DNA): TGTGCCACCAGTGACCCCGGGACATACTATGGCTACACCTTC. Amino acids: CATSDPGTYYGYTF.

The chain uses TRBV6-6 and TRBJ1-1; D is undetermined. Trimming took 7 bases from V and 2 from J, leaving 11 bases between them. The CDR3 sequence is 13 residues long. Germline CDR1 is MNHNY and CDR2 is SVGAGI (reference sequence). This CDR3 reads CASTTVFNTEAFF. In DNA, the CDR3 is TGTGCCAGCACGACGGTGTTTAACACTGAAGCTTTCTTT.

The CDR3 region has the DNA TGTGCCATCAGTGAGACCAAGCGGTCTCTCTATGGCTACACCTTC. Translated, it gives CAISETKRSLYGYTF. This chain uses TRBV10-3 with TRBJ1-2, with D hard to call. V lost 2 bases to trimming and J lost 4 bases, with 14 bases between them. CDR1 and CDR2 (germline): ENHRY, SYGVKD. The CDR3 consists of 15 residues.